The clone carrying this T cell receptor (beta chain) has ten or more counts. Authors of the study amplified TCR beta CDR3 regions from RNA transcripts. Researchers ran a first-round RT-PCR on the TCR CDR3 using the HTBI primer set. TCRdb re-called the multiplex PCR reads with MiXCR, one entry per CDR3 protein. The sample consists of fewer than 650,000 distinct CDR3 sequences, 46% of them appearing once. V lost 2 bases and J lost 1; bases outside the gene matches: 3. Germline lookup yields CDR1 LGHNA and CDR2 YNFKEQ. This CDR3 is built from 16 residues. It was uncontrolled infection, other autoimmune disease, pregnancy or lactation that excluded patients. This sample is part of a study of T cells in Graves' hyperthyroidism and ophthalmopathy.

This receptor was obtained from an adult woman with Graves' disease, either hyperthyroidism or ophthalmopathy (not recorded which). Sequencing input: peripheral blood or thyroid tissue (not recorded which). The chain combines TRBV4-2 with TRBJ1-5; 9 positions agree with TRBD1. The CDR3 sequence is CASSQPGTGSNQPQHF. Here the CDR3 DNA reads TGTGCCAGCAGCCAACCCGGGACAGGGAGCAATCAGCCCCAGCATTTT.